A selection of T cell receptor beta chains follows, all from one sample in a study of vaccination effects on CD4 cells after COVID-19. Antigen specificity for these receptors is unknown. Libraries were prepared by immunoSEQ multiplex PCR; TCRdb keeps only in-frame clonotypes and omits some of them. Among approximately 74,000 clones, 65% to 85% were seen once, and the ten largest hold around 3%. The input for sequencing was CD4+ T cells from PBMCs cultured with HCoV-NL63 spike peptides, taken before COVID-19 vaccination. The receptors were sampled from a human donor who received a COVID-19 vaccine. CDR3s include the opening cysteine and the closing phenylalanine or tryptophan. The D gene is left open where the match is weak. Not every row has a clone size; where given, it reads once, few, many or a size class.

- | TRBJ1-2 | TRBV19 | - | CASSIPHSGGYTF | TGTGCCAGTAGTATCCCTCACTCGGGTGGCTACACCTTC
- | TRBJ1-3 | TRBV6-2/TRBV6-3 | - | CASSYSANRNSGNTIYF | TGTGCCAGCAGTTACTCGGCTAACAGGAACTCTGGAAACACCATATATTTT
- | TRBJ1-1 | TRBV12-3/TRBV12-4 | - | CASSFSGGAGAFF | TGTGCCAGCAGTTTTAGTGGGGGGGCAGGGGCTTTCTTT
- | TRBJ2-3 | TRBV19 | - | CATRLGSTDTQYF | TGTGCCACCCGATTGGGAAGCACAGATACGCAGTATTTT
once | TRBJ1-5 | TRBV4-2 | TRBD1 | CASSQDFSGSAGGGNQPQHF | TGTGCCAGCAGCCAAGATTTTTCTGGCTCGGCAGGGGGAGGCAATCAGCCCCAGCATTTT
- | TRBJ1-6 | TRBV6-5 | - | CASSYGTDNSPLHF | TGTGCCAGCAGTTACGGGACGGATAATTCACCCCTCCACTTT
- | TRBJ2-3 | TRBV5-1 | TRBD1 | CASSLTGTAHTDTQYF | TGCGCCAGCAGCTTAACCGGGACAGCACACACAGATACGCAGTATTTT
- | TRBJ1-1 | TRBV12-3/TRBV12-4 | - | CASSLFVNTEAFF | TGTGCCAGCAGTTTATTCGTTAACACTGAAGCTTTCTTT
- | TRBJ2-2 | TRBV29-1 | - | CSVVTGRGVTGELFF | TGCAGCGTTGTTACTGGCAGGGGCGTCACCGGGGAGCTGTTTTTT
- | TRBJ2-5 | TRBV6-5 | - | CASSPGFQETQYF | TGTGCCAGCAGTCCAGGCTTCCAAGAGACCCAGTACTTC
- | TRBJ1-1 | TRBV7-9 | - | CASSPGTAEAFF | TGTGCCAGCAGCCCTGGGACGGCCGAAGCTTTCTTT
- | TRBJ1-1 | TRBV30 | - | CAWSRRVPHTEAFF | TGTGCCTGGAGTAGGCGGGTGCCACACACTGAAGCTTTCTTT
- | TRBJ1-1 | TRBV5-1 | - | CASSRDARGAFF | TGCGCCAGCAGCCGAGATGCGAGGGGAGCTTTCTTT
- | TRBJ2-3 | TRBV3-1/TRBV3-2 | - | CASSQARTGRYF | TGTGCCAGCAGCCAGGCCCGAACCGGGAGGTATTTT
- | TRBJ2-3 | TRBV9 | TRBD1 | CASSLIQGLGDTQYF | TGTGCCAGCAGCTTAATACAGGGGCTCGGGGATACGCAGTATTTT
once | TRBJ2-2 | TRBV19 | - | CASSMAGALTGELFF | TGTGCCAGTAGTATGGCGGGGGCCCTCACCGGGGAGCTGTTTTTT
- | TRBJ2-1 | TRBV24-1 | TRBD1 | CATSDQGQGSYNEQFF | TGTGCCACCAGTGACCAGGGACAGGGCTCCTACAATGAGCAGTTCTTC
- | TRBJ2-5 | TRBV5-1 | - | CASSFTGLMRETQYF | TGCGCCAGCAGCTTCACAGGCCTGATGAGGGAGACCCAGTACTTC
few | TRBJ2-1 | TRBV19 | TRBD2 | CATKKRGPDNEQFF | TGTGCCACAAAAAAGCGGGGCCCTGACAATGAGCAGTTCTTC
- | TRBJ2-1 | TRBV4-1 | TRBD2 | CASSLSSGGFSYNEQFF | TGCGCCAGCAGCCTTTCTAGCGGGGGATTCTCCTACAATGAGCAGTTCTTC
- | TRBJ2-5 | TRBV28 | TRBD1 | CASSPRGQGVETQYF | TGTGCCAGCAGTCCCCGAGGACAGGGCGTAGAGACCCAGTACTTC
- | TRBJ1-5 | TRBV7-8 | - | CASSLTGGRQHF | TGTGCCAGCAGCCTGACGGGAGGGAGGCAGCATTTT
- | TRBJ1-1 | TRBV6-5 | TRBD1 | CASSYRDRRAEAFF | TGTGCCAGCAGTTACCGGGACAGGCGCGCTGAAGCTTTCTTT
- | TRBJ1-3 | TRBV6-5 | - | CASRSWKPSGNTIYF | TGTGCCAGCAGATCTTGGAAGCCCTCTGGAAACACCATATATTTT
once | TRBJ2-2 | TRBV19 | TRBD1 | CASAQGAERNTGELFF | TGTGCCAGTGCCCAGGGGGCCGAACGGAACACCGGGGAGCTGTTTTTT
- | TRBJ2-5 | TRBV6-6 | TRBD2 | CASSSASGQETQYF | TGTGCCAGCAGTTCGGCTAGCGGTCAAGAGACCCAGTACTTC
- | TRBJ1-3 | TRBV6-4 | TRBD1 | CASSGNRGFSGNTIYF | TGTGCCAGCAGTGGTAACAGGGGCTTCTCTGGAAACACCATATATTTT
- | TRBJ2-3 | TRBV15 | TRBD1 | CATSRDLIRGKGTDTQYF | TGTGCCACCAGCAGAGATTTAATCAGGGGGAAGGGCACAGATACGCAGTATTTT
- | TRBJ1-2 | TRBV5-1 | - | CASSLGGDYGYTF | TGCGCCAGCAGCTTGGGGGGGGACTATGGCTACACCTTC
- | TRBJ1-2 | TRBV18 | TRBD1 | CASSPRDSNGYTF | TGTGCCAGCTCACCACGGGACAGCAATGGCTACACCTTC
once | TRBJ1-5 | TRBV10-3 | TRBD1 | CAISEWDSLISNQPQHF | TGTGCCATCAGTGAGTGGGACAGCCTTATTAGCAATCAGCCCCAGCATTTT
- | TRBJ1-1 | TRBV6-5 | - | CASSYARRNTEAFF | TGTGCCAGCAGTTACGCACGGAGGAACACTGAAGCTTTCTTT
- | TRBJ1-2 | TRBV28 | TRBD1 | CASSPDRVRGYTF | TGTGCCAGCAGTCCGGACAGGGTTCGTGGCTACACCTTC
- | TRBJ2-1 | TRBV9 | - | CASSPLGGEQFF | TGTGCCAGCAGCCCCCTGGGGGGTGAGCAGTTCTTC
- | TRBJ1-5 | TRBV6-2/TRBV6-3 | TRBD1 | CASSFGTGGERQPQHF | TGTGCCAGCAGTTTCGGGACAGGGGGGGAGCGGCAGCCCCAGCATTTT
- | TRBJ1-2 | TRBV4-1 | - | CASSQPPPDLRGYTF | TGCGCCAGCAGCCAACCCCCTCCCGATCTGCGTGGCTACACCTTC
- | TRBJ2-5 | TRBV30 | TRBD1 | CAWSVQGAETQYF | TGTGCCTGGAGTGTACAGGGGGCGGAGACCCAGTACTTC
- | TRBJ2-5 | TRBV2 | TRBD2 | CASSDGAGGQETQYF | TGTGCCAGCAGTGACGGGGCGGGGGGTCAAGAGACCCAGTACTTC
- | TRBJ1-5 | TRBV24-1 | - | CATSDMGPGNQPQHF | TGTGCCACCAGTGATATGGGGCCCGGCAATCAGCCCCAGCATTTT
few | TRBJ1-6 | TRBV18 | TRBD1 | CASSSDRENSPLHF | TGTGCCAGCTCATCGGACAGGGAAAATTCACCCCTCCACTTT
- | TRBJ1-2 | TRBV7-2 | - | CASSLRRTETGYTF | TGTGCCAGCAGCTTACGCCGGACAGAGACCGGCTACACCTTC
- | TRBJ1-5 | TRBV25-1 | - | CASSDRGNQPQHF | TGTGCCAGCAGTGATCGCGGCAATCAGCCCCAGCATTTT
- | TRBJ1-3 | TRBV30 | - | CAWSKVSGNTIYF | TGTGCCTGGAGTAAGGTCTCTGGAAACACCATATATTTT
- | TRBJ2-1 | TRBV3-1/TRBV3-2 | TRBD2 | CASSLSGGANNEQFF | TGTGCCAGCAGCCTGAGCGGGGGGGCTAACAATGAGCAGTTCTTC
- | TRBJ2-1 | TRBV7-7 | - | CASSLVLGPYNEQFF | TGTGCCAGCAGCTTAGTCCTGGGGCCGTACAATGAGCAGTTCTTC